This T cell receptor (beta chain) was profiled in a study of OX40 agonist ivuxolimab in advanced cancers. In regard to this clone: Its antigen is not identified.

The CDR3 runs 15 residues. J lost 3 bases, V lost 6 bases, and 6 bases had no gene match. CDR1 and CDR2 (germline): LNHDA, SQIVND (reference sequence). Profiling relied on immunoSEQ multiplex PCR, and the TCRdb table lists in-frame clones only, not all of them. Of roughly 110,000 clones in the sample, approximately 90% were seen once. Study-level points and caveats: By week 6 at 0.1 to 3.0 mg/kg, blood CD4+ and CD8+ T cells had expanded clonally. CD4+ T cells averaged fewer expanded clones than CD8+ T cells.

The genes are TRBV19 and TRBJ2-3; TRBD1 agrees at 10 bases. The origin of this receptor is an adult with an advanced solid tumor such as melanoma, head and neck, liver or kidney cancer. The specimen was CD4+ or CD8+ T cells sorted from blood, collected in a trial of the OX40 agonist ivuxolimab. The CDR3 protein is CASRGGQGMTDTQYF. Written as DNA, the CDR3 is TGTGCCAGTAGGGGGGGACAGGGGATGACAGATACGCAGTATTTT.